Described below is a single T cell receptor (beta chain) sequence and its context. The record originates from a study of cytomegalovirus exposure and HLA in healthy donors. Trimming took 6 bases from V and 3 from J, leaving 11 bases between them. The CDR3 extends over 13 amino acids. Germline CDR1 and CDR2: MNHEY and SMNVEV (reference sequence). The PCR made use of 60 Vbeta and 13 Jbeta primers. Some clones are missing from TCRdb's copy, which holds only in-frame ones; the method was immunoSEQ multiplex PCR. Found here are 170,000 or so clones, 70% to 85% of them singletons; the top ten hold roughly 6.5%.

The TCR originated in a man in his forties or fifties in good health and CMV-seropositive. The specimen sequenced was PBMCs. The rearrangement joins TRBV27 to TRBJ2-5, with a tentative D call TRBD2 (6 bases). Here the CDR3 reads CASRELAEETQYF. The DNA for the CDR3 is TGTGCCAGCAGGGAGTTAGCGGAAGAGACCCAGTACTTC.